What follows describes a single T cell receptor (beta chain). Its matching antigen is unknown. The data stem from a study of shared clonotypes between healthy human individuals. Study in general: The donor pool was made up of two women and a few men aged 18 to 49. Points from the study as a whole: Clonotypes which were not shared had lower generation probabilities than clonotypes that all four donors shared. The study's rarefaction showed incomplete sorted-subset sequencing despite large depth.

The V gene's germline CDR1 is KGHSH and CDR2 LQKENI. This CDR3 is 15 amino acids long. V lost 3 bases and J lost 6; bases outside the gene matches: 5. This table comes from immunoSEQ multiplex PCR, and its TCRdb copy is limited to in-frame clones, with some not included. The sample has 2 million to 2.5 million clones; about 90% are singletons. The specimen was naive CD4+ T cells from PBMCs. Subset noted: CD45RA+ positively selected. The receptor was derived from a man younger than 35 in good health. Some clones in this sample may be carry-over from other donors' samples. The chain employs TRBV18 and TRBJ1-5; TRBD1 matches 10 bases. CDR3 region: CASSPDRGPGQPQHF. The CDR3, as DNA: TGTGCCAGCTCACCCGACAGGGGGCCTGGTCAGCCCCAGCATTTT.